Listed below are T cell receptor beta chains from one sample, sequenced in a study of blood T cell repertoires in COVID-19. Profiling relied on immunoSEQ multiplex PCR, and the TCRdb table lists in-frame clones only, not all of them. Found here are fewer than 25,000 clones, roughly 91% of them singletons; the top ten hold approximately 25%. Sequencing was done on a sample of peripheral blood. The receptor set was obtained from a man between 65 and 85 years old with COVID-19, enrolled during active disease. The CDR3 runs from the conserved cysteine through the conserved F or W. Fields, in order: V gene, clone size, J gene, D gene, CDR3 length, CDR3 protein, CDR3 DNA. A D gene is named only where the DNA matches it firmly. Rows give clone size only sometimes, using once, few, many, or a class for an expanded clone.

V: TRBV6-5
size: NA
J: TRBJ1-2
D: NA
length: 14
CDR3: CASSYARQNYGYTF
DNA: TGTGCCAGCAGTTACGCGCGACAGAACTATGGCTACACCTTC

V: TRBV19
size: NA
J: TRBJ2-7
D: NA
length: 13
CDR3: CASSMGGAYEQYF
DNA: TGTGCCAGTAGTATGGGGGGGGCTTACGAGCAGTACTTC

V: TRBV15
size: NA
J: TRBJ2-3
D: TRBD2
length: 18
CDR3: CATSRELVAGGFTDTQYF
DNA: TGTGCCACCAGCAGAGAGTTGGTAGCGGGTGGATTCACAGATACGCAGTATTTT

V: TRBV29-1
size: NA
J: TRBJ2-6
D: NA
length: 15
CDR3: CSVEDGRSGANVLTF
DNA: TGCAGCGTTGAAGATGGGAGGTCCGGGGCCAACGTCCTGACTTTC

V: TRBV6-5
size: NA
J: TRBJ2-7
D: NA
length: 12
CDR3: CASTLFGYEQYF
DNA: TGTGCCAGCACCCTGTTCGGGTACGAGCAGTACTTC

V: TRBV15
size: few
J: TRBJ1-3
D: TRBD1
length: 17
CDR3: CATSRVVDRRSGNTIYF
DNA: TGTGCCACCAGCAGAGTGGTGGACAGGCGATCTGGAAACACCATATATTTT

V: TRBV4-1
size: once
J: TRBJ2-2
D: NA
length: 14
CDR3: CASSYDRSTGELFF
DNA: TGCGCCAGCAGCTACGACAGGAGCACCGGGGAGCTGTTTTTT

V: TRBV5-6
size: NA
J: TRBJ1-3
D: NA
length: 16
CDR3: CASSSPYAGVGNTIYF
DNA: TGTGCCAGCAGCTCCCCCTACGCAGGGGTTGGAAACACCATATATTTT

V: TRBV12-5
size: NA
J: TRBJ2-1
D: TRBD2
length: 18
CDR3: CASAAAGLAGFAYNEQFF
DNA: TGTGCTAGTGCCGCAGCGGGACTAGCGGGATTTGCCTACAATGAGCAGTTCTTC

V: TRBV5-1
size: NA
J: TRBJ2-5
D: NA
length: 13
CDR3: CASSLGVLETQYF
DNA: TGCGCCAGCAGCTTGGGAGTTCTAGAGACCCAGTACTTC

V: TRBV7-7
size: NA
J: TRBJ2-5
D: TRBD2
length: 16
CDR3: CASSQRLAGVQETQYF
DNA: TGTGCCAGCAGCCAAAGACTAGCGGGAGTTCAAGAGACCCAGTACTTC

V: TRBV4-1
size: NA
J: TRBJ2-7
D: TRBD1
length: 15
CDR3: CASSQEWGQPYEQYF
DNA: TGCGCCAGCAGCCAAGAATGGGGACAGCCCTACGAGCAGTACTTC

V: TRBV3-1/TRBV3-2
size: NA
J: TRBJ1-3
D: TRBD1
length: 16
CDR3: CASSQGLRDRGNTIYF
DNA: TGTGCCAGCAGCCAAGGACTCCGGGACAGGGGAAACACCATATATTTT

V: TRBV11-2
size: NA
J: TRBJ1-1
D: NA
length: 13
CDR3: CASSLGVSTEAFF
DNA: TGTGCCAGCAGCTTAGGAGTTAGCACTGAAGCTTTCTTT

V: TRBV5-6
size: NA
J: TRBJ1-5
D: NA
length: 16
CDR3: CASSLWRVLGNQPQHF
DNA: TGTGCCAGCAGCTTGTGGCGGGTTTTAGGCAATCAGCCCCAGCATTTT

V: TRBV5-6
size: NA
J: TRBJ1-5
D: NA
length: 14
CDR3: CASSLGQYNQPQHF
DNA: TGTGCCAGCAGCTTAGGACAGTACAATCAGCCCCAGCATTTT

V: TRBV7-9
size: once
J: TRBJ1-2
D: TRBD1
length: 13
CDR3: CASSPRDRAGYTF
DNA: TGTGCCAGCAGCCCACGCGACAGGGCTGGCTACACCTTC

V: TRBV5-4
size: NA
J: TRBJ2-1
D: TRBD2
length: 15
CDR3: CASSPPGLAGNEQFF
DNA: TGTGCCAGCAGCCCTCCGGGACTAGCGGGAAACGAGCAGTTCTTC

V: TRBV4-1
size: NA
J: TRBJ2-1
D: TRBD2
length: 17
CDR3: CASSQEDSGVSYNEQFF
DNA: TGCGCCAGCAGCCAAGAGGATAGCGGGGTGTCTTACAATGAGCAGTTCTTC

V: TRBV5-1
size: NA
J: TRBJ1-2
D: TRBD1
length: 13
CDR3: CASSITGGPGYTF
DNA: TGCGCCAGCAGCATTACAGGGGGCCCTGGCTACACCTTC

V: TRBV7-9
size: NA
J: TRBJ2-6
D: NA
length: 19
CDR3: CASSLSWEQDRSGANVLTF
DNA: TGTGCCAGCAGCTTATCGTGGGAACAGGACCGCTCTGGGGCCAACGTCCTGACTTTC

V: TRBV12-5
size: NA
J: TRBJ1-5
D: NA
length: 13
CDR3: CASGLAITGLQHF
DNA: TGTGCTAGTGGTTTGGCCATCACAGGGCTCCAGCATTTT

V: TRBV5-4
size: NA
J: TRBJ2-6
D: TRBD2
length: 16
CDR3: CASSPKGGVSANVLTF
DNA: TGTGCCAGCAGCCCGAAGGGAGGGGTCTCGGCCAACGTCCTGACTTTC

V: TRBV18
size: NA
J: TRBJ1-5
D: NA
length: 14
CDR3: CASSPINSNQPQHF
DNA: TGTGCCAGCTCACCAATAAATAGCAATCAGCCCCAGCATTTT

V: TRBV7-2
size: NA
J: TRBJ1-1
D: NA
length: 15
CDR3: CASSLVGGLNTEAFF
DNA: TGTGCCAGCAGCTTAGTCGGAGGATTGAACACTGAAGCTTTCTTT

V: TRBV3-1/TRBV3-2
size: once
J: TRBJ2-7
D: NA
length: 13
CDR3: CASSQGQGREQYF
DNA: TGTGCCAGCAGCCAAGGGCAGGGCAGGGAGCAGTACTTC

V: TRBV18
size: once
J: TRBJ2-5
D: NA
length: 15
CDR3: CASSLPGGLSETQYF
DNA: TGTGCCAGCTCACTGCCAGGGGGGCTCTCAGAGACCCAGTACTTC

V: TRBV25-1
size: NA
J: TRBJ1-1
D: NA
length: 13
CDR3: CASSSDLNTEAFF
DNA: TGTGCCAGCAGCTCAGACTTGAACACTGAAGCTTTCTTT

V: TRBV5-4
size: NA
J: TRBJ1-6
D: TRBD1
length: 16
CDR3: CASSLGQGLHNSPLHF
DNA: TGTGCCAGCAGCTTAGGACAGGGGCTGCATAATTCACCCCTCCACTTT

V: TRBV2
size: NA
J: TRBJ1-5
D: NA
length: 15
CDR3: CASTFDNVRSQPQHF
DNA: TGTGCCAGCACCTTTGACAACGTGCGTAGTCAGCCCCAGCATTTT

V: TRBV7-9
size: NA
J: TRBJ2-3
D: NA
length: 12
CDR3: CAGDTSTDTQYF
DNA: TGTGCTGGTGACACGTCCACAGATACGCAGTATTTT

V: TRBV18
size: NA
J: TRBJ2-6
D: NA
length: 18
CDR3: CASSPPGGVPAGANVLTF
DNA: TGTGCCAGCTCACCACCGGGCGGGGTGCCGGCTGGGGCCAACGTCCTGACTTTC

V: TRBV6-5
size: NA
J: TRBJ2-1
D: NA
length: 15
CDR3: CASSYSYGTANEQFF
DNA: TGTGCCAGCAGTTACTCATACGGGACTGCCAATGAGCAGTTCTTC

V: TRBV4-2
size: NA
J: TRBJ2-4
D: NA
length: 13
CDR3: CASSQARGEEQYF
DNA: TGTGCCAGCAGCCAAGCCAGGGGGGAGGAACAGTACTTC

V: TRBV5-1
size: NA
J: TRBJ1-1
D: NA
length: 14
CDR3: CASSYQGLNTEAFF
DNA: TGCGCCAGCAGCTACCAGGGATTGAACACTGAAGCTTTCTTT

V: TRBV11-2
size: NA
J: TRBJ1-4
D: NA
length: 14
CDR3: CASSLGASTEKLFF
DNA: TGTGCCAGCAGCTTAGGGGCTTCAACAGAAAAACTGTTTTTT

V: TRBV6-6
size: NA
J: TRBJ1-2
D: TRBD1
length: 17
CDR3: CASSLTTGRRPNYGYTF
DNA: TGTGCCAGCAGTCTCACGACAGGGCGAAGACCTAACTATGGCTACACCTTC

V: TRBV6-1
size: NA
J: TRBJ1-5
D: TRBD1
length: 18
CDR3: CASSEWLSGTGDYQPQHF
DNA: TGTGCCAGCAGTGAATGGTTATCCGGGACAGGGGATTATCAGCCCCAGCATTTT

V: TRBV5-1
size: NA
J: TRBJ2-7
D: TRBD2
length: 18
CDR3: CASSLWGTSGASSYEQYF
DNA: TGCGCCAGCAGCTTGTGGGGGACTAGCGGGGCGAGCTCCTACGAGCAGTACTTC

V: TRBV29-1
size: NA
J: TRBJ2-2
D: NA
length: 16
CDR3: CSAGDGGIWASGELFF
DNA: TGCAGCGCCGGGGACGGAGGGATTTGGGCTTCCGGGGAGCTGTTTTTT

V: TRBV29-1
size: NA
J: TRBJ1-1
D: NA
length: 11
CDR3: CSVVRNTEAFF
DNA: TGCAGCGTTGTGCGGAACACTGAAGCTTTCTTT

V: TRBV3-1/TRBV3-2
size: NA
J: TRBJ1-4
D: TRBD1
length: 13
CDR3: CASSQGQGEKLFF
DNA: TGTGCCAGCAGCCAAGGACAGGGTGAAAAACTGTTTTTT

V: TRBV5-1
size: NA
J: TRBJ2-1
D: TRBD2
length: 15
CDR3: CASSDGTSGMSEQFF
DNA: TGCGCCAGCAGCGACGGGACTAGCGGGATGAGTGAGCAGTTCTTC

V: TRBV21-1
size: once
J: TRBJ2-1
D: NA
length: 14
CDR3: CASSGRQGADEQFF
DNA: TGTGCCAGCAGCGGTCGACAGGGGGCCGATGAGCAGTTCTTC

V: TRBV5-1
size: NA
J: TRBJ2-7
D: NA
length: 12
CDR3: CASQGTTYEQYF
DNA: TGCGCCAGTCAGGGGACGACCTACGAGCAGTACTTC

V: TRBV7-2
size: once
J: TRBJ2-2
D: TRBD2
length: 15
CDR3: CASTPGLAYTGELFF
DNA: TGTGCCAGCACCCCGGGACTAGCTTATACCGGGGAGCTGTTTTTT

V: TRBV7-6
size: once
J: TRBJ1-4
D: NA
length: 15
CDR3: CASSPIGSTNEKLFF
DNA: TGTGCCAGCAGCCCAATCGGGTCAACTAATGAAAAACTGTTTTTT

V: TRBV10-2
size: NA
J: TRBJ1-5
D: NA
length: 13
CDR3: CASSVTANQPQHF
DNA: TGCGCCAGCAGTGTGACAGCTAATCAGCCCCAGCATTTT

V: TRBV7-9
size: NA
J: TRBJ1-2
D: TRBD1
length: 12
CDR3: CASQGDSDGYTF
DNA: TGTGCCAGCCAAGGGGACAGTGATGGCTACACCTTC

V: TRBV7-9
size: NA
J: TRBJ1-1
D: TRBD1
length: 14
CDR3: CASSHADRDSEAFF
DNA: TGTGCCAGCAGCCACGCTGACAGGGACTCTGAAGCTTTCTTT

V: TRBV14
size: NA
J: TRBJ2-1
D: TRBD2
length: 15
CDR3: CASRPWTSDYNEQFF
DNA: TGTGCCAGCCGCCCATGGACTAGCGACTACAATGAGCAGTTCTTC

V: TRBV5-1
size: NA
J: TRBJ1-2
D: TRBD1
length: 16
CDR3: CASSRQTQGADYGYTF
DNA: TGCGCCAGCAGCCGCCAGACGCAGGGGGCGGACTATGGCTACACCTTC

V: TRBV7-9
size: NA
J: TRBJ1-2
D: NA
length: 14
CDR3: CASSLETGRYGYTF
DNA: TGTGCCAGCAGCTTAGAAACAGGGCGCTATGGCTACACCTTC

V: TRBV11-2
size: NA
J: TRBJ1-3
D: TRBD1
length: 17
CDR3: CASSRTGTGDSGNTIYF
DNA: TGTGCCAGCAGCCGAACCGGGACAGGCGACTCTGGAAACACCATATATTTT

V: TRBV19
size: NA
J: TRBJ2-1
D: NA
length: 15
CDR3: CASSKVPGEYNEQFF
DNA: TGTGCCTCCTCGAAGGTGCCGGGGGAGTACAATGAGCAGTTCTTC

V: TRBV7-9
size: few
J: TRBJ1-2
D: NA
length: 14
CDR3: CASSFQILNYGYTF
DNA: TGTGCCAGCAGCTTCCAGATCCTTAACTATGGCTACACCTTC

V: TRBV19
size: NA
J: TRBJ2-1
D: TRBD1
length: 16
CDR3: CASMGTVTASYNEQFF
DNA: TGTGCCAGTATGGGGACAGTCACGGCTTCCTACAATGAGCAGTTCTTC

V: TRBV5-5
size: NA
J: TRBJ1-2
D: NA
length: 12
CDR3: CASSFTGYGYTF
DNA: TGTGCCAGCAGCTTTACAGGGTACGGCTACACCTTC

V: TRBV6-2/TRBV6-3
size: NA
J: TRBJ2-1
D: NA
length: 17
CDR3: CASSYSTAGYTYNEQFF
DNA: TGTGCCAGCAGTTACTCGACTGCGGGGTATACCTACAATGAGCAGTTCTTC

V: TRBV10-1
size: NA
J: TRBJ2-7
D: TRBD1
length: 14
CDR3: CASSESAGGNEQYF
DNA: TGCGCCAGCAGTGAGTCGGCAGGGGGCAACGAGCAGTACTTC